This T cell receptor beta chain was captured in a study of siplizumab effects on memory and regulatory T cells. General study points: Unstimulated subsets contained matches for only a minor fraction of alloreactive clones. Greater diversity than memory cells seemed evident in naive T cells, which also appeared to be major alloresponse contributors.

About this clone itself: Its target is unknown.

The assay covered 95,000 to 100,000 TCR templates per sample. Generated by immunoSEQ multiplex PCR, the TCRdb table keeps only in-frame clones and is missing some. The data hold about 120,000 clones, with around 94% observed a single time. This CDR3 has 17 residues. J was trimmed by 4 bases and V by 4 bases; bases with no gene match: 15. Germline V gene data show CDR1 as SGHDT and CDR2 as YYEEEE. The V and J genes are TRBV5-6 and TRBJ1-2; 8 positions match TRBD1. The sequence came from a human donor in good health. Sequenced material: non-Treg CD4+ T cells sorted from blood. The CDR3 sequence: CASSPADRVGGSYGYTF. The CDR3 DNA is TGTGCCAGCAGCCCGGCGGACAGGGTGGGGGGGAGCTATGGCTACACCTTC. The whole variable domain, remainder taken from reference TRBV5-6 and TRBJ1-2, is DAGVTQSPTHLIKTRGQQVTLRCSPKSGHDTVSWYQQALGQGPQFIFQYYEEEERQRGNFPDRFSGHQFPNYSSELNVNALLLGDSALYLCASSPADRVGGSYGYTFGSGTRLTVV.